A selection of T cell receptor beta chains follows, all from one sample in a study of T-cell memory formation after mild COVID-19. Each CDR3 protein is one row after TCRdb ran MiXCR on the 5' RACE reads. The repertoire consists of about 270,000 distinct CDR3 sequences, with 15% to 20% occurring once and the leading ten covering 20% to 25%. Input material: PBMCs or a T cell subset sorted from them (not recorded which). These receptor sequences come from a man between 18 and 29 years old who had mild COVID-19 (a few samples of this study predate the infection). Cell type and time point are not known. Both conserved end residues are part of each CDR3. Each record gives: J gene, V gene, clone size, D gene, CDR3 protein, CDR3 DNA. D genes are given only for firm matches. Rows may omit the clone size; those that give it use once, few, many or a size class.

TRBJ1-5	TRBV7-3	many	.	CASSLDLGQPQHF	TGTGCCAGCAGCTTAGATTTGGGTCAGCCCCAGCATTTT
TRBJ2-2	TRBV5-1	few	TRBD1	CASSLVGTANTGELFF	TGCGCCAGCAGCTTGGTCGGGACAGCGAACACCGGGGAGCTGTTTTTT
TRBJ2-2	TRBV7-3	.	TRBD1	CASSNFQGAPTGELFF	TGTGCCAGCAGCAACTTCCAGGGGGCCCCCACCGGGGAGCTGTTTTTT
TRBJ1-1	TRBV28	.	.	CASSLWGGLLNTEAFF	TGTGCCAGCAGTTTATGGGGGGGACTGCTGAACACTGAAGCTTTCTTT
TRBJ1-5	TRBV7-2	many	.	CASSPHGGRDQPQHF	TGTGCCAGCAGCCCCCACGGGGGTCGAGATCAGCCCCAGCATTTT
TRBJ2-3	TRBV6-5	few	TRBD1	CASRLRDRGTDTQYF	TGTGCCAGCAGACTCCGGGACAGGGGTACAGATACGCAGTATTTT
TRBJ2-7	TRBV20-1	.	TRBD2	CSARDPGGGSYEQYF	TGCAGTGCTAGAGACCCCGGGGGGGGTTCCTACGAGCAGTACTTC
TRBJ1-4	TRBV20-1	.	TRBD1	CSARDRQGAEKLFF	TGCAGTGCTAGAGATCGGCAGGGGGCTGAAAAACTGTTTTTT
TRBJ1-5	TRBV9	.	.	CASSVVYRVRIPWEPQHF	TGTGCCAGCAGCGTAGTGTACAGGGTGAGAATCCCTTGGGAGCCCCAGCATTTT
TRBJ2-3	TRBV2	.	.	CASSESRSTDTQYF	TGTGCCAGCAGTGAAAGCCGTAGCACAGATACGCAGTATTTT
TRBJ1-6	TRBV5-1	few	.	CASRPQRGGPLHF	TGCGCCAGCAGACCCCAGAGGGGTGGGCCCCTCCACTTT
TRBJ2-2	TRBV14	few	.	CASSQDGPRSGELFF	TGTGCCAGCAGCCAAGATGGCCCACGGTCCGGGGAGCTGTTTTTT
TRBJ2-1	TRBV5-4	.	TRBD2	CASSDSGGGHTNEQFF	TGTGCCAGCAGCGACTCCGGGGGGGGCCACACCAATGAGCAGTTCTTC
TRBJ1-3	TRBV12-3/TRBV12-4	.	TRBD1	CARSSRQGIYF	TGTGCCAGGAGCTCACGACAGGGAATATATTTT
TRBJ1-1	TRBV6-6	.	TRBD1	CASSLRDRAPLGGTEAFF	TGTGCCAGCAGTCTCCGCGACAGGGCCCCACTGGGGGGCACTGAAGCTTTCTTT
TRBJ2-7	TRBV5-1	.	TRBD1	CASSLAGQGMDEQYF	TGCGCCAGCAGCTTGGCGGGACAGGGAATGGACGAGCAGTACTTC
TRBJ2-1	TRBV5-1	few	.	CASSLDGDDEQFF	TGCGCCAGCAGCTTGGACGGGGACGACGAGCAGTTCTTC
TRBJ2-1	TRBV11-1	.	.	CASSRGLTTDNEQFF	TGTGCCAGCAGCCGCGGACTAACGACGGACAATGAGCAGTTCTTC
TRBJ2-3	TRBV4-1	.	.	CASSQEWDLDTQYF	TGCGCCAGCAGCCAGGAGTGGGATTTAGATACGCAGTATTTT
TRBJ2-5	TRBV6-7	few	TRBD2	CASSYSMALAGGKETQYF	TGTGCCAGCAGTTACTCGATGGCCCTAGCGGGGGGCAAAGAGACCCAGTACTTC
TRBJ2-3	TRBV20-1	.	.	CSASKPWGTDTQYF	TGCAGTGCTAGTAAACCCTGGGGCACAGATACGCAGTATTTT
TRBJ2-2	TRBV9	few	.	CASSAPLGGGELFF	TGTGCCAGCAGCGCTCCCTTGGGTGGCGGGGAGCTGTTTTTT
TRBJ1-3	TRBV2	.	TRBD1	CASSEYVSGQGDTIYF	TGTGCCAGCAGTGAATACGTTTCGGGACAGGGGGACACCATATATTTT
TRBJ2-7	TRBV7-6	.	TRBD1	CASSPGTAKPSYEQYF	TGTGCCAGCAGCCCCGGGACAGCCAAACCATCCTACGAGCAGTACTTC
TRBJ2-3	TRBV20-1	few	TRBD1	CSARKGQGATDTQYF	TGCAGTGCTAGGAAAGGACAGGGGGCTACAGATACGCAGTATTTT
TRBJ1-6	TRBV5-1	many	.	CASSLDQGSPNSPLHF	TGCGCCAGCAGCTTGGATCAGGGGTCGCCTAATTCACCCCTCCACTTT
TRBJ2-6	TRBV4-2	few	.	CASSQVVGSGANVLTF	TGTGCCAGCAGCCAAGTTGTCGGGTCTGGGGCCAACGTCCTGACTTTC
TRBJ2-5	TRBV7-2	few	.	CASSLEGTPSETQYF	TGTGCCAGCAGCTTAGAAGGGACTCCTTCCGAGACCCAGTACTTC
TRBJ2-7	TRBV6-1	few	.	CASSDDDRFYEQYF	TGTGCCAGCAGCGACGATGACAGATTCTACGAGCAGTACTTC
TRBJ1-2	TRBV12-3/TRBV12-4	few	.	CASSLIGPGYTF	TGTGCCAGCAGCCTCATTGGTCCTGGCTACACCTTC
TRBJ1-2	TRBV7-8	.	.	CASSWATGSYGYTF	TGTGCCAGCAGCTGGGCAACAGGGAGCTATGGCTACACCTTC
TRBJ1-1	TRBV29-1	.	.	CSVEEGSGTTEAFF	TGCAGCGTTGAAGAGGGCAGTGGGACGACTGAAGCTTTCTTT
TRBJ2-1	TRBV7-8	.	.	CASSFGVSEQFF	TGTGCCAGCAGCTTCGGAGTTTCTGAGCAGTTCTTC
TRBJ1-6	TRBV4-1	.	TRBD1	CASRSTGARGSPLHF	TGCGCCAGCAGGTCCACAGGGGCTAGAGGATCACCCCTCCACTTT
TRBJ2-5	TRBV5-4	few	.	CASSLAVTQETQYF	TGTGCCAGCAGCTTGGCGGTGACCCAAGAGACCCAGTACTTC
TRBJ2-5	TRBV7-2	few	TRBD1	CPIPWGTGCFETQYF	TGTCCAATCCCGTGGGGGACAGGGTGTTTTGAGACCCAGTACTTC
TRBJ2-7	TRBV7-3	.	TRBD1	CASSSSPRGSYEQYF	TGTGCCAGCAGCTCGAGCCCCAGGGGGTCCTACGAGCAGTACTTC
TRBJ2-7	TRBV7-2	.	.	CASSLDPGMEQYF	TGTGCCAGCAGCTTAGACCCGGGTATGGAGCAGTACTTC
TRBJ1-5	TRBV7-9	few	.	CASSLAGGQPQHF	TGTGCCAGCAGCTTAGCCGGGGGCCAGCCCCAGCATTTT
TRBJ2-1	TRBV4-1	few	TRBD2	CASSRTQREGDEQFF	TGCGCCAGCAGCCGGACCCAGCGGGAGGGGGATGAGCAGTTCTTC
TRBJ2-5	TRBV12-3/TRBV12-4	few	TRBD2	CASNRLAGETQYF	TGTGCCAGCAACCGGCTAGCGGGGGAGACCCAGTACTTC
TRBJ1-2	TRBV5-1	few	.	CASSLGDLNYGYTF	TGCGCCAGCAGCTTGGGGGACTTGAACTATGGCTACACCTTC
TRBJ2-4	TRBV12-3/TRBV12-4	few	TRBD2	CASSPLAGGYLAKNIQYF	TGTGCCAGCAGCCCACTAGCGGGGGGGTACCTAGCCAAAAACATTCAGTACTTC
TRBJ2-2	TRBV12-3/TRBV12-4	.	.	CASSLYGDVLNTGELFF	TGTGCCAGCAGTTTATACGGTGACGTCCTAAACACCGGGGAGCTGTTTTTT
TRBJ1-2	TRBV10-3	few	.	CAISESGDGYYGYTF	TGTGCCATCAGTGAGTCGGGTGACGGCTACTATGGCTACACCTTC
TRBJ1-2	TRBV6-6	.	TRBD1	CAGGGGQENYLYGYTF	TGTGCCGGGGGCGGGGGACAGGAGAACTATCTTTATGGCTACACCTTC
TRBJ2-1	TRBV6-6	.	TRBD2	CASRLPSGGLNEQFF	TGTGCCAGCAGGCTCCCTAGCGGGGGACTCAATGAGCAGTTCTTC
TRBJ2-4	TRBV4-1	.	TRBD2	CASSQGLAGGVAKNIQYF	TGCGCCAGCAGCCAAGGACTAGCGGGGGGGGTAGCCAAAAACATTCAGTACTTC
TRBJ2-5	TRBV9	many	TRBD2	CASSVGSSGGRQETQYF	TGTGCCAGCAGCGTAGGGTCTAGCGGGGGGCGCCAAGAGACCCAGTACTTC
TRBJ1-6	TRBV27	.	.	CASRPGWESPLHF	TGTGCCAGCAGGCCAGGATGGGAATCACCCCTCCACTTT
TRBJ2-1	TRBV20-1	many	TRBD1	CSAWDRASYNEQFF	TGCAGTGCTTGGGACAGGGCCTCCTACAATGAGCAGTTCTTC
TRBJ2-5	TRBV5-1	few	TRBD2	CASSLLTSGLETQYF	TGCGCCAGCAGCTTACTCACTAGCGGCCTGGAGACCCAGTACTTC